The clone carrying this T cell receptor beta chain was counted a single time. What it binds is unknown. Repertoires were generated with immunoSEQ multiplex PCR, while TCRdb's copy carries only in-frame clones and drops some. The data contain fewer than 90,000 clones, 60% to 85% of them singletons. The germline V gene encodes CDR1 SGHRS and CDR2 YFSETQ. The CDR3 is made up of 15 amino acids. The V gene end was trimmed by 4 bases and the J gene end by 8 bases; junction bases not matched to a gene: 10. The sample is drawn from a study of vaccination effects on CD4 cells after COVID-19. Study-wide results and caveats: Early post-infection timepoints were absent, and convalescent patients were few.

Antigen-specific CD4+ T cells were expanded with viral peptide pools in the ViraFEST assay before sequencing. When ten to eleven days of culture had elapsed, CD4+ T cells were isolated. It was two doses of either the BNT162b2 or mRNA-1273 vaccine that participants received. None of the vaccinated had previously contracted SARS-CoV-2, and their nucleocapsid antibodies tested negative. At days 3 and 7, half of the medium was exchanged for IL-2 medium. The genes are TRBV5-1 and TRBJ2-1; 9 positions agree with TRBD2. Source: CD4+ T cells from PBMCs cultured with HCoV-OC43 spike peptides, taken after COVID-19 vaccination. Stated subset: HCoV-OC43 spike overlapping peptide pool stimulation. The origin of this receptor is a human donor who received a COVID-19 vaccine. The CDR3, as DNA: TGCGCCAGCAGCCCTCCCGAGCGGGGGGTTTATGAGCAGTTCTTC. This translates into CASSPPERGVYEQFF. The entire variable domain, with the rest obtained from reference TRBV5-1 and TRBJ2-1, is as follows: KAGVTQTPRYLIKTRGQQVTLSCSPISGHRSVSWYQQTPGQGLQFLFEYFSETQRNKGNFPGRFSGRQFSNSRSEMNVSTLELGDSALYLCASSPPERGVYEQFFGPGTRLTVL.